Shown below are 20 T cell receptor beta chains from a single sample sequenced in a study of beta chain features in type 1 diabetes (dated by TCRdb to 2016 to 2019). Study-wide findings and limitations: Type 1 diabetes patients showed a moderate but significant shortening of TCRB CDR3 length in all four CD4+ subsets.

The library came from the immunoSEQ multiplex PCR assay. The entire amount of isolated RNA was reverse transcribed using the High Capacity cDNA Reverse Transcription Kit, so the sequenced TCRB transcripts were expressed ones. This is the immuneACCESS table as TCRdb keeps it, with only in-frame sequences that have V and J called. A part of the clones is gone; compared with another copy, unresolved V genes explain less than half, and the rest is unexplained. This sample holds roughly 150,000 clones; over 6% were observed only once. The top ten clonotypes cover 0.5% of the sample. The antigens for these receptors are not known. Sample: central memory CD4+ T cells from blood. Source of these receptors: a young man with type 1 diabetes.

This clone turned up a few times. The chain recombines TRBV19 with TRBJ1-2; 7 bases map to TRBD1. The CDR3 runs to 13 residues. Germline CDR1 is LNHDA and CDR2 is SQIVND (reference sequence). With 3 bases clipped from V and 4 bases from J, the junction kept 2 bases outside the gene matches. The CDR3 nucleotides read TGTGCCAGTAGTATGGGGACAGTCTATGGCTACACCTTC. This codes for CASSMGTVYGYTF.

The V gene is TRBV28, the J gene TRBJ1-6; the D gene is possibly TRBD1 (5 bases). V gave up 3 bases and J gave up 4 bases, with 10 bases separating them. CDR1 and CDR2 from the germline V gene are MDHEN and SYDVKM. The CDR3 contains 15 residues. CDR3 residues: CASSLGAGYNSPLHF. Here the CDR3 DNA reads TGTGCCAGCAGTTTGGGTGCAGGGTATAATTCACCCCTCCACTTT.

This clone showed up just a few times. The J gene is TRBJ2-6, the V gene TRBV5-1, with TRBD1 matching 8 bases. With V trimmed by 2 bases and J by 8 bases, 6 bases remained unmatched. Germline V gives CDR1 SGHRS, CDR2 YFSETQ. This CDR3 has 15 amino acids. The CDR3 protein is CASSFPGGRSNVLTF. The CDR3 region has the DNA TGCGCCAGCAGCTTCCCAGGGGGCCGATCCAACGTCCTGACTTTC.

This clone appeared many times. The chain combines TRBV29-1 with TRBJ1-1; D is perhaps TRBD1 (5 bases). Germline lookup yields CDR1 SQVTM and CDR2 ANQGSEA. V lost 5 bases, J lost 5 bases, and 18 bases lay in between. The CDR3 sequence is 14 residues long. The CDR3 DNA reads TGCAGCGTTAGTAGGGGCCGTGAACGAACTGAAGCTTTCTTT. Encoded protein: CSVSRGRERTEAFF.

This chain joins TRBV15 and TRBJ1-5; weak D call: TRBD1 (5 bases). This CDR3 is built from 16 residues. The V and J ends lost 5 bases and 5 bases respectively, with 19 bases between them. From germline, CDR1 is LNHNV and CDR2 YYDKDF (reference sequence). The CDR3 loop is CATSQRSIRGYQPQHF. DNA for the CDR3: TGTGCCACCAGCCAAAGATCAATCCGGGGGTATCAGCCCCAGCATTTT.

The J gene is TRBJ2-7, the V gene TRBV28, with 8 bases aligning to TRBD1. The CDR3 spans 13 residues. Germline V gene lookup returns CDR1 MDHEN and CDR2 SYDVKM. V dropped 4 bases and J dropped 5; count of bases not matched to a gene: 4. CDR3 in amino acids: CASSSGGADEQYF. The CDR3 region has the DNA TGTGCCAGCAGTTCAGGGGGCGCCGACGAGCAGTACTTC.

This rearrangement joins TRBV5-1 to TRBJ2-3; 8 bases are a match to TRBD2. Germline V gives CDR1 SGHRS, CDR2 YFSETQ. Unmatched junction bases numbered 8, after V lost 6 bases and J lost 2 bases. The CDR3 has 15 residues. The CDR3 loop reads CASNWGLELTDTQYF. The CDR3 DNA sequence: TGCGCCAGCAACTGGGGACTAGAACTCACAGATACGCAGTATTTT.

This clone was seen at least ten times. J is TRBJ1-2 and V is TRBV5-1; TRBD1 might be the D (6 bases). The CDR3 runs 15 residues. From germline, CDR1 is SGHRS and CDR2 YFSETQ. Trimming took 3 bases from V and 0 from J, leaving 12 bases between them. CDR3 sequence: CASSSDGQPNYGYTF. The CDR3 nucleotides read TGCGCCAGCAGCTCGGATGGACAGCCTAACTATGGCTACACCTTC. Full variable domain (rest looked up from reference TRBV5-1 and TRBJ1-2): KAGVTQTPRYLIKTRGQQVTLSCSPISGHRSVSWYQQTPGQGLQFLFEYFSETQRNKGNFPGRFSGRQFSNSRSEMNVSTLELGDSALYLCASSSDGQPNYGYTFGSGTRLTVV.

In its sample, this clone was seen a few times. Germline and junction disagree at one end, which may indicate a read error. The chain joins TRBV6-6 to TRBJ2-1; 11 positions match TRBD2. This CDR3 is built from 12 residues. CDR1 is MNHNY, CDR2 SVGAGI, per germline (reference sequence). The CDR3 is CASSYWTSGQVF. For the CDR3, the DNA is TGTGCCAGCAGTTACTGGACTAGCGGGCAGGTCTTC.

The chain recombines TRBV2 with TRBJ2-1; 7 bases are a match to TRBD2. Germline trimming cut 1 base from V and 2 bases from J; bases unmatched to any gene: 2. The CDR3 consists of 15 residues. Germline V gives CDR1 SNHLY, CDR2 FYNNEI. For the CDR3, the DNA is TGTGCCAGCAGTGAAGGGCTAGCGGCCTACAATGAGCAGTTCTTC. Translating it yields CASSEGLAAYNEQFF. Supplemented by reference TRBV2 and TRBJ2-1, the full variable domain reads EPEVTQTPSHQVTQMGQEVILRCVPISNHLYFYWYRQILGQKVEFLVSFYNNEISEKSEIFDDQFSVERPDGSNFTLKIRSTKLEDSAMYFCASSEGLAAYNEQFFGPGTRLTVL.

This chain joins TRBV27 and TRBJ1-6; 10 bases agree with TRBD1. The trim removed 7 bases at V and 3 bases at J, leaving 6 bases unmatched. CDR3 length: 16 residues. Germline CDR1 is MNHEY and CDR2 is SMNVEV (reference sequence). Written as DNA, the CDR3 is TGTGCCAGCAACCGACAGGGGGCTGACTATAATTCACCCCTCCACTTT. Protein product: CASNRQGADYNSPLHF.

This clone turned up a few times. The chain uses TRBV29-1 and TRBJ1-2; a possible D gene is TRBD1 (6 bases). Trimming cost V 6 bases and J 6 bases, with 14 bases left between them. CDR1 is SQVTM and CDR2 is ANQGSEA in the germline V gene. This CDR3 contains 12 residues. The CDR3: CSVEQDRNGYTF. The CDR3 DNA is TGCAGCGTCGAACAGGACAGAAATGGCTACACCTTC. The full variable domain, its missing parts supplied by reference TRBV29-1 and TRBJ1-2, is SAVISQKPSRDICQRGTSLTIQCQVDSQVTMMFWYRQQPGQSLTLIATANQGSEATYESGFVIDKFPISRPNLTFSTLTVSNMSPEDSSIYLCSVEQDRNGYTFGSGTRLTVV.

This clone was counted between two and nine times. The chain carries TRBV27 and TRBJ1-5, with D unresolved. V was cut by 5 bases and J by 5 bases, with 13 bases left in between. There are 14 residues in the CDR3. In germline, CDR1 is MNHEY, CDR2 SMNVEV (reference sequence). This CDR3 reads CASSPGELDQPQHF. Written as DNA, the CDR3 is TGTGCCAGCAGTCCTGGGGAGTTGGATCAGCCCCAGCATTTT.

The chain is built from TRBV5-4 and TRBJ1-1; D is undetermined. This CDR3 comprises 14 residues. V was cut by 4 bases and J by 2 bases, with 12 bases left in between. Germline V gene sequence: CDR1 SGHNT, CDR2 YYREEE (reference sequence). CDR3 loop: CASSQEPVNTEAFF. CDR3 in DNA: TGTGCCAGCAGCCAAGAACCGGTAAACACTGAAGCTTTCTTT. Together with reference TRBV5-4 and TRBJ1-1, the CDR3 gives the full variable domain: ETGVTQSPTHLIKTRGQQVTLRCSSQSGHNTVSWYQQALGQGPQFIFQYYREEENGRGNFPPRFSGLQFPNYSSELNVNALELDDSALYLCASSQEPVNTEAFFGQGTRLTVV.

The CDR3 region is CASSVRGNQETQYF. In nucleotides, the CDR3 is TGTGCCAGCAGCGTACGCGGGAACCAAGAGACCCAGTACTTC. This chain links TRBV9 with TRBJ2-5; D perhaps matches TRBD2 (6 bases). Looked up from germline, CDR1 is SGDLS and CDR2 is YYNGEE. V was shortened by 1 base and J by 0 bases, with 7 bases between the two germline ends. The CDR3 has 14 residues.

This clone occurred a few times. This rearrangement joins TRBV5-1 to TRBJ2-5, with 9 bases aligning to TRBD1. The trim removed 3 bases at V and 5 bases at J, leaving 2 bases unmatched. The CDR3 has 13 residues. In germline, CDR1 is SGHRS, CDR2 YFSETQ. The CDR3 sequence is CASSSTGGETQYF. In nucleotides, the CDR3 is TGCGCCAGCAGCTCCACAGGGGGCGAGACCCAGTACTTC.

This clone has more than one count but fewer than ten. The chain has TRBV7-6 and TRBJ2-3, with D tentatively TRBD2 (5 bases). CDR1 is SGHVS and CDR2 is FNYEAQ in the germline V gene. This CDR3 region has 16 residues. Trimming cost V 1 base and J 8 bases, with 19 bases left between them. The CDR3 here is CASSLGGWGTRGTQYF. The CDR3 DNA reads as TGTGCCAGCAGCTTAGGGGGTTGGGGTACTCGGGGTACGCAGTATTTT.

The rearrangement uses TRBV18 and TRBJ2-5; D is unclear. The V and J ends lost 0 bases and 4 bases respectively, with 9 bases between them. Germline V lookup: CDR1 KGHSH, CDR2 LQKENI. The CDR3 is 14 residues long. CDR3 sequence: CASSPPGQPETQYF. The CDR3 region has the DNA TGTGCCAGCTCACCACCTGGGCAGCCAGAGACCCAGTACTTC.

At least ten counts were recorded for this clone. The chain employs TRBV27 and TRBJ1-5; D is unclear. The CDR3 extends over 13 amino acids. The V gene's germline CDR1 is MNHEY and CDR2 SMNVEV (reference sequence). V was pared by 3 bases and J by 6 bases, with 9 bases between. CDR3 protein: CASSFGQAQPQHF. For the CDR3, the DNA is TGTGCCAGCAGTTTCGGCCAGGCTCAGCCCCAGCATTTT.

This clone was counted a few times. The rearrangement uses TRBV10-3 and TRBJ2-7; 9 positions match TRBD1. Germline-derived CDR1 and CDR2 are ENHRY and SYGVKD. The trim removed 6 bases at V and 6 bases at J, leaving 9 bases unmatched. This CDR3 spans 14 amino acids. DNA of the CDR3: TGTGCCATCAGCCGGACAGGGGAGAATCGCGAGCAGTACTTC. Residues: CAISRTGENREQYF.